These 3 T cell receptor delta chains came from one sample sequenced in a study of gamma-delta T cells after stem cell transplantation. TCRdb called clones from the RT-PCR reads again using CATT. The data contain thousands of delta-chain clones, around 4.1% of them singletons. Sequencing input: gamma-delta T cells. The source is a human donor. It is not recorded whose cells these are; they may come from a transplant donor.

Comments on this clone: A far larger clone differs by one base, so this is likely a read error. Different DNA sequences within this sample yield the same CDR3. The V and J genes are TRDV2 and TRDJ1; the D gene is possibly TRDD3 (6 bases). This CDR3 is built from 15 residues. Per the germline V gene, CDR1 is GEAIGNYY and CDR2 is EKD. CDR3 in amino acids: CACDTVGAYTDKLIF. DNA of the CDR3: TGTGCCTGTGACACCGTGGGGGCCTACACCGATAAACTCATTTTT.

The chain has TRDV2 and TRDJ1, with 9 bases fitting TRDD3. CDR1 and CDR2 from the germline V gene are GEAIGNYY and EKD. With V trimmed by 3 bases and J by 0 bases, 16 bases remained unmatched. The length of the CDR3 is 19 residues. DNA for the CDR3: TGTGCCTGTGACCCCCCGGTCGGGACTGGGGGACGTTACACCGATAAACTCATCTTT. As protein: CACDPPVGTGGRYTDKLIF.

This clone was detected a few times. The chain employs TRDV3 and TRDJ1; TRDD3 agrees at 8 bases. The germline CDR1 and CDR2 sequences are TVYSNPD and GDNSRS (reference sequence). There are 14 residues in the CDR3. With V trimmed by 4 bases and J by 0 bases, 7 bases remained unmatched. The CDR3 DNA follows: TGTGCCTCCTGGGGGACACTTTACACCGATAAACTCATCTTT. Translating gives CASWGTLYTDKLIF.